This T cell receptor (beta chain) was obtained from a study of early T cells in non-severe SARS-CoV-2 infection. Whole-study context: Chains stayed unpaired after sequencing of bulk RNA from unsorted whole blood.

This clonotype was recorded at least ten times. Its antigen is currently unknown. Whole-study findings and limits: The matching step, a VDJdb search, favored anti-spike CD8 responses and missed private and CD4 specificities.

Tagging with unique molecular identifiers was applied to individual cDNA molecules. MiXCR, applied by TCRdb to the 5' RACE reads, yields one record per CDR3 protein. The data hold 60,000 to 90,000 distinct CDR3 sequences, with about 16% observed a single time. The CDR3 contains 17 residues. V shed 9 bases and J shed 1 base, with 20 bases lying between them. Germline loops: CDR1 SGHTS, CDR2 YDEGEE. Sample: whole blood. The receptor's source is an adult who was a healthcare worker with PCR-confirmed SARS-CoV-2 infection or an uninfected control (not recorded which). This sequence joins TRBV5-8 and TRBJ2-6; D is uncertain. The CDR3 is CATPSSAPLSGANVLTF. CDR3 sequence (DNA): TGTGCCACCCCTTCTTCAGCTCCCCTATCTGGGGCCAACGTCCTGACTTTC. The complete variable domain, with remaining parts taken from reference TRBV5-8 and TRBJ2-6, reads EAGVTQSPTHLIKTRGQQATLRCSPISGHTSVYWYQQALGLGLQFLLWYDEGEERNRGNFPPRFSGRQFPNYSSELNVNALELEDSALYLCATPSSAPLSGANVLTFGAGSRLTVL.